The clone carrying this T cell receptor beta chain is called medium-sized based on its frequency. As yet, its antigen is unknown. The sequence runs out 3 residues before the end of the CDR3; the remainder is reconstructed from the germline J gene. The CDR3 has 14 amino acids. Per the germline V gene, CDR1 is LNHDA and CDR2 is SQIVND (reference sequence). V was shortened by 6 bases and J by 1 base, with 10 bases between the two germline ends. This specimen comes from a study of Tregs in tolerant kidney transplant recipients. Turning to the study itself: Related graft donors supplied nonmyeloablative bone marrow transplants, and mixed chimerism was transient.

Overall study findings and caveats: Expanding Tregs on activated donor B cells appeared to best identify donor-specific TCRbeta clones. Biological reproducibility was not directly addressed in this study. Validation in larger populations is needed because few patients were studied.

Produced via immunoSEQ multiplex PCR; TCRdb's table is partial and in-frame only. The sample table includes roughly 380 clones. After 6 days with irradiated graft donor PBMCs, CFSE-labeled recipient PBMCs were FACS-sorted. Material: CD8+ T cells from blood cultured with allogeneic cells, obtained before the transplant. This TCR was sampled from a human patient who received a combined kidney and bone marrow transplant. The J gene is TRBJ2-1, the V gene TRBV19; D is perhaps TRBD2 (5 bases). Here the CDR3 reads CASSRTLSYNEQFF. CDR3 DNA, as far as it was read: TGTGCCAGTAGCAGGACTCTGTCCTACAATGAG.